This T cell receptor beta chain was retrieved from a study of regulatory T cells in long-lasting Graves disease. Study-level results: Favoring TRBV28, TRBJ1-2 and TRBJ2-5 was a feature seen in persistent disease. With a small sample size, accuracy may have been reduced. Persistent Graves' patients showed less TCR diversity than newly diagnosed patients showed.

Time point denoted: newly diagnosed GD, antithyroid drugs for less than 3 months. With RNA extracted from PBMCs as input, the TCR library was made. An endocrinology department in Xi'an, China, recruited the patients. V trimming: 0 bases; J trimming: 7 bases; junction bases outside the gene matches: 11. The germline V gene has CDR1 LGHDT and CDR2 YNNKEL (reference sequence). This CDR3 is 16 amino acids long. Both iRepertoire HTBI primers and Arm-PCR of CDR3 regions were used to build the TCR beta libraries. MiXCR, applied by TCRdb to the multiplex PCR reads, yields one record per CDR3 protein. The sample holds over 200,000 distinct CDR3 sequences, about 17% seen once. This clonotype was seen ten or more times. Its antigen is not identified.

This receptor was identified in a female donor with Graves disease. V is TRBV3-1 and J is TRBJ2-7, with 8 bases matching TRBD2. Here the sequenced sample was peripheral blood mononuclear cells (PBMCs), taken at new diagnosis, from a patient treated with antithyroid drugs. The CDR3 is CASSQEWGLGRREQYF. The CDR3 DNA reads TGTGCCAGCAGCCAAGAATGGGGACTAGGTCGTCGGGAGCAGTACTTC.